This T cell receptor beta chain appears in the sequencing data of a study of T-cell reconstitution after alpha-beta-depleted transplantation in children. Study-level results: By one year post-transplant, T-cell counts and diversity largely arose from T cells that were newly produced.

The germline V gene has CDR1 DFQATT and CDR2 SNEGSKA (reference sequence). Trimming cost V 2 bases and J 4 bases, with 18 bases left between them. The CDR3 runs 16 residues. The TCRbeta library incorporated unique molecular identifiers. TCRdb reprocessed the PCR reads with MiXCR, giving one entry per CDR3 protein. The sample lists just under 250,000 distinct CDR3 sequences, roughly 26% occurring once. Of note for this clonotype: Antigen unknown.

The sequence derives from a girl aged 2-9 years with Fanconi anemia, due to receive a stem cell transplant. The V call is TRBV20-1, the J call TRBJ2-1; unclear D gene. Sequencing used PBMCs, obtained before TCRalphabeta/CD19-depleted stem cell transplant. The CDR3 reads CSARPYDSHLYNEQFF. CDR3 DNA: TGCAGTGCTAGACCCTACGATTCACACTTATACAATGAGCAGTTCTTC.